Included here is one T cell receptor (beta chain) sequence, with context. The junction does not match germline at one end; this may be a read error. The data were produced by immunoSEQ multiplex PCR, yet TCRdb's version contains in-frame clones alone and is incomplete. Counted here are 99,000 or so clones, 75% to 90% occurring once; the ten biggest clones make up around 16%. This sample stems from a study of blood T cell repertoires in COVID-19. The sequenced sample consisted of peripheral blood. This TCR came from a man aged 45 to 65 with acute or convalescent COVID-19.

The CDR3 DNA reads TGTGCCAGCAGTCACAGGGACGTCCCCTGGCGGTCCGACTTC. Amino acids: CASSHRDVPWRSDF. The J gene is TRBJ1-2, the V gene TRBV2, with D perhaps matching TRBD1 (6 bases). In germline, CDR1 is SNHLY, CDR2 FYNNEI. The length of the CDR3 is 14 residues.